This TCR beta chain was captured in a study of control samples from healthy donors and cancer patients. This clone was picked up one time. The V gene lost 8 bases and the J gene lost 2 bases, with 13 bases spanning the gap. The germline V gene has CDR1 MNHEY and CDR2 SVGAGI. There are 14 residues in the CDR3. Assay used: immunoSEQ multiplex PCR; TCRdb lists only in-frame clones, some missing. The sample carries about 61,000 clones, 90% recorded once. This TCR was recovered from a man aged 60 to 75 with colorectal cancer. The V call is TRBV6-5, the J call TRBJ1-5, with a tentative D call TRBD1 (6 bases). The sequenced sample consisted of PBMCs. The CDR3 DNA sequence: TGTGCCAGCGGACTACAGGGTGGCAATCAGCCCCAGCATTTT. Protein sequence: CASGLQGGNQPQHF.